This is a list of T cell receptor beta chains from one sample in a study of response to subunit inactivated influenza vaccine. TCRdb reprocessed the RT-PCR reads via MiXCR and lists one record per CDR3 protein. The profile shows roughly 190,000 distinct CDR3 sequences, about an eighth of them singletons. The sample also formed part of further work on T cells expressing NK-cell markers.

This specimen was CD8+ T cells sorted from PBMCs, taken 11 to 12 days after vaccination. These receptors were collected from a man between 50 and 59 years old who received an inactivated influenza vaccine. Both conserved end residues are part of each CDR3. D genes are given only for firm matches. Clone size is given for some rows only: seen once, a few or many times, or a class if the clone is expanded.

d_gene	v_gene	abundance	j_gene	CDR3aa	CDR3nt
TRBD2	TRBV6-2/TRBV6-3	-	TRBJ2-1	CASSYWASGRAPYNEQFF	TGTGCCAGCAGTTACTGGGCTAGCGGGAGGGCTCCCTACAATGAGCAGTTCTTC
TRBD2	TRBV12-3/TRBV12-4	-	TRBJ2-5	CASRLGLAGEETQYF	TGTGCCAGCAGGCTAGGACTAGCGGGGGAAGAGACCCAGTACTTC
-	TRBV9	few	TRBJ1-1	CASSVVQDAEAFF	TGTGCCAGCAGCGTCGTGCAGGATGCTGAAGCTTTCTTT
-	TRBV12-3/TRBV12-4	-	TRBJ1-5	CASRIDMADQPQHF	TGTGCCAGCAGGATCGACATGGCAGATCAGCCCCAGCATTTT
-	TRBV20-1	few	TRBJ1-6	CSATLYPGRTLHF	TGCAGTGCTACATTATACCCCGGGAGGACCCTCCACTTT
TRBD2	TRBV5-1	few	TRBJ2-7	CASRWTSGDYYEQYF	TGCGCCAGCAGGTGGACTAGCGGGGATTACTACGAGCAGTACTTC
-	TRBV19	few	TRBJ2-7	CASSIGGSYEQYF	TGTGCCAGTAGTATAGGCGGCTCCTACGAGCAGTACTTC
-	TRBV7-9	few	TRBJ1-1	CASSLGTQEAFF	TGTGCCAGCAGCCTTGGGACTCAGGAAGCTTTCTTT
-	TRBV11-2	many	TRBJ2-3	CASSSLESDTQYF	TGTGCCAGCAGCTCCCTTGAATCTGATACGCAGTATTTT
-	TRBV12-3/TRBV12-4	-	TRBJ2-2	CASSPKPGQNTGELFF	TGTGCCAGCAGCCCGAAACCGGGACAGAACACCGGGGAGCTGTTTTTT
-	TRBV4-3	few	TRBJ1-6	CASSRKRSTGYNSPLHF	TGCGCCAGCAGCCGTAAGAGGTCGACAGGCTATAATTCACCCCTCCACTTT
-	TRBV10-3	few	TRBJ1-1	CAISDVGGNTEAFF	TGTGCCATCAGTGATGTGGGGGGGAACACTGAAGCTTTCTTT
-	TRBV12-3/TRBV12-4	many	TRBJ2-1	CASTSSSSYNEQFF	TGTGCCAGCACCTCTTCGAGCTCCTACAATGAGCAGTTCTTC
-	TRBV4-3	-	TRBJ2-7	CASSQGGRMEQYF	TGCGCCAGCAGCCAAGGGGGGAGAATGGAGCAGTACTTC
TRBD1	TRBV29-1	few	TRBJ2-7	CSAVGTVGSYEQYF	TGCAGCGCCGTGGGGACAGTGGGGAGCTACGAGCAGTACTTC
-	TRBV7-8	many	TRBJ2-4	CASSLIRGDIQYF	TGTGCCAGCAGCTTAATAAGGGGGGACATTCAGTACTTC
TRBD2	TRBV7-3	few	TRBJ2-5	CASSSIAGGGETQYF	TGTGCCAGCAGTTCCATAGCGGGAGGGGGAGAGACCCAGTACTTC
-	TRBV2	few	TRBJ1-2	CASEGYGYTF	TGTGCCAGCGAGGGCTATGGCTACACCTTC
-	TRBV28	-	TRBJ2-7	CASSFGAAAEQYF	TGTGCCAGCAGTTTTGGGGCAGCGGCCGAGCAGTACTTC
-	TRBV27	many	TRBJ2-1	CASSSSVVSGYNEQFF	TGTGCCAGCAGTTCAAGTGTAGTATCCGGCTACAATGAGCAGTTCTTC
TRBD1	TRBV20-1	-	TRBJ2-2	CRWGQGYTGELFF	TGCAGATGGGGACAGGGATATACCGGGGAGCTGTTTTTT
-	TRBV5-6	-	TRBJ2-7	CASTQGVRYEQYF	TGTGCCAGCACTCAAGGGGTCCGCTACGAGCAGTACTTC
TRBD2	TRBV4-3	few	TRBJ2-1	CASSQDVAGGRGDEQFF	TGCGCCAGCAGCCAAGATGTGGCGGGAGGGCGAGGGGATGAGCAGTTCTTC
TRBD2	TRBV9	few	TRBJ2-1	CASSVEGTSNNEQFF	TGTGCCAGCAGCGTAGAGGGGACTAGTAACAATGAGCAGTTCTTC